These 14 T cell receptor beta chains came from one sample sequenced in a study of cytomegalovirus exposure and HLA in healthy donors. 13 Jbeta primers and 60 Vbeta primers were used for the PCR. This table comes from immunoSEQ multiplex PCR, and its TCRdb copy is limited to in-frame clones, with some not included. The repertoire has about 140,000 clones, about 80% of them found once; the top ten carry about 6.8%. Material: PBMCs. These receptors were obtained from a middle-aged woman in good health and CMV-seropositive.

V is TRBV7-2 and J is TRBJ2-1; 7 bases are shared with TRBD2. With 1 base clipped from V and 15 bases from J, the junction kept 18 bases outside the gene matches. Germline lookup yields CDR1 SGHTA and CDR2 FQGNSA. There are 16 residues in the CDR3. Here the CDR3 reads CASSLVLGPSGTVPFF. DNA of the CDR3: TGTGCCAGCAGCTTAGTGCTCGGGCCTAGCGGAACCGTCCCGTTCTTC.

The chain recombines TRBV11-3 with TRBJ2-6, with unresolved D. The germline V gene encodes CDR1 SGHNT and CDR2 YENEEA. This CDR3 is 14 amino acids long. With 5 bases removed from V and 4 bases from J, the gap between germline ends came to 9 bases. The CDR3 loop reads CASSPGGGANVLTF. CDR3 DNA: TGTGCCAGCAGCCCCGGCGGAGGGGCCAACGTCCTGACTTTC.

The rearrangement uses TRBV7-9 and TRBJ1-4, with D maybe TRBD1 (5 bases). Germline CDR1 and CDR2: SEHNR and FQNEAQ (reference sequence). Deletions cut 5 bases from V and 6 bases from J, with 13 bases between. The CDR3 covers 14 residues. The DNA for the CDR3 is TGTGCCAGCAGCAACCGAGGGACTGATGAAAAACTGTTTTTT. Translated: CASSNRGTDEKLFF.

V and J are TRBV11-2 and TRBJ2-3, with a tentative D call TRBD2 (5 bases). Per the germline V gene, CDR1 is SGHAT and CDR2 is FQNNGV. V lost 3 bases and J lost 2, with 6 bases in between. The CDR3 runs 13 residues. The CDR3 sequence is CASSFDYTDTQYF. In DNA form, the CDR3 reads TGTGCCAGCAGCTTCGACTACACAGATACGCAGTATTTT.

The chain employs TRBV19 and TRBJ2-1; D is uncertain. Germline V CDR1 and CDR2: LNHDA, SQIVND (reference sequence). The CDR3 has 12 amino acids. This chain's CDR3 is CATSRGGFEQFF. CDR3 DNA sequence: TGTGCGACCTCGAGAGGTGGGTTTGAGCAGTTCTTC.

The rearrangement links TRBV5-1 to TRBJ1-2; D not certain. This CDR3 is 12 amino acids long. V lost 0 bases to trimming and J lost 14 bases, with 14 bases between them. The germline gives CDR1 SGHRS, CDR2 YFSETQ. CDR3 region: CASSLDVASLTF. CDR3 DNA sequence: TGCGCCAGCAGCTTGGATGTCGCGAGCCTTACCTTC.

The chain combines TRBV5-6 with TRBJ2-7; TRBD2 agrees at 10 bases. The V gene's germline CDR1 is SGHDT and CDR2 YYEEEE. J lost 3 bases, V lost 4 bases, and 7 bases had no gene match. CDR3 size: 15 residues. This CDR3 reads CASSLPGLAHYEQYF. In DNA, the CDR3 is TGTGCCAGCAGCCTTCCGGGACTAGCGCACTACGAGCAGTACTTC.

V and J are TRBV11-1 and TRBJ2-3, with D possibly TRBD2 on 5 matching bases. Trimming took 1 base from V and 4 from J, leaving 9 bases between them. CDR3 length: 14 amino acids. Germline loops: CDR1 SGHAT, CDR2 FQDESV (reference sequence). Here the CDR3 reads CASSLDEGADTQYF. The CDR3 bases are TGTGCCAGCAGCTTAGATGAGGGAGCAGATACGCAGTATTTT.

The CDR3 spells CASSPYRAGNTGELFF. As DNA, the CDR3 is TGTGCCAGCAGCCCTTACCGAGCAGGGAACACCGGGGAGCTGTTTTTT. The chain carries TRBV5-4 and TRBJ2-2; D ambiguous. V dropped 4 bases and J dropped 1 base, with 14 bases sitting between them. Germline V lookup: CDR1 SGHNT, CDR2 YYREEE (reference sequence). The CDR3 extends over 16 amino acids.

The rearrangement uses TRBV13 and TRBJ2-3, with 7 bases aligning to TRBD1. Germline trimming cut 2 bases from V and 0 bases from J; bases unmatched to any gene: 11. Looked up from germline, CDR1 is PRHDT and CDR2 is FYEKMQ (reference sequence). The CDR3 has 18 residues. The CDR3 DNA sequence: TGTGCCAGCAGCTTAAAAGAATTCGCGACAGGGAGCACAGATACGCAGTATTTT. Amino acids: CASSLKEFATGSTDTQYF.

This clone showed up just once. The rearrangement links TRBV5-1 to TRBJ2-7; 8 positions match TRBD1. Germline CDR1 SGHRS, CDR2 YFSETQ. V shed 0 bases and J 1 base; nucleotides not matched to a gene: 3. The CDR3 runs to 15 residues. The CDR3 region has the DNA TGCGCCAGCAGCTTGGAAGGACAGGGATCCTACGAGCAGTACTTC. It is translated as CASSLEGQGSYEQYF.

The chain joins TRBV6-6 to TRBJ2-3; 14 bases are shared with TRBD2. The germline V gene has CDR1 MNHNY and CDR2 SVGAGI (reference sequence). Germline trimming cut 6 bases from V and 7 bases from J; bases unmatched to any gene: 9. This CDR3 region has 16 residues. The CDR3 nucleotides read TGTGCCAGCAGGGATCCCGGGACTAGCGGGAGCAATACGCAGTATTTT. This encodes CASRDPGTSGSNTQYF.

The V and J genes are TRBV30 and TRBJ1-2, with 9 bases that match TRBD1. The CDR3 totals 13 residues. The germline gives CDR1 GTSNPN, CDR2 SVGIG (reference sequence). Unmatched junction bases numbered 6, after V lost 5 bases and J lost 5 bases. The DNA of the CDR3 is TGTGCCTGGGGGGGACAGGGTGGGTATGGCTACACCTTC. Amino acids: CAWGGQGGYGYTF.

The chain's CDR3 is CASSQLGQGDTDTQYF. The CDR3 DNA sequence: TGCGCCAGCAGCCAACTCGGACAGGGGGACACAGATACGCAGTATTTT. The chain couples TRBV4-1 to TRBJ2-3, with 10 positions matching TRBD1. The CDR3 has 16 amino acids. Germline lookup yields CDR1 MGHRA and CDR2 YSYEKL. V lost 2 bases and J lost 2; bases outside the gene matches: 4.